What follows are 30 T cell receptor beta chains derived from one specimen sequenced in a study of cytomegalovirus exposure and HLA in healthy donors. The PCR ran on 60 Vbeta and 13 Jbeta primers. Generated by immunoSEQ multiplex PCR, the TCRdb table keeps only in-frame clones and is missing some. The sample has around 80,000 clones, over 70% seen once. Sequencing was performed on PBMCs. The receptors here all came from a man between 18 and 35 years old in good health and CMV-seropositive.

The chain's CDR3 is CASGGDPTGADTGELFF. The CDR3, as DNA: TGCGCCAGCGGAGGGGATCCGACAGGGGCCGACACCGGGGAGCTGTTTTTT. V gene TRBV4-1 combines with J gene TRBJ2-2; 8 bases align to TRBD1. Trimming removed 8 bases from V and 3 bases from J; junction bases left unmatched: 14. Germline values: CDR1 MGHRA, CDR2 YSYEKL. The length of the CDR3 is 17 residues.

The chain has TRBV5-6 and TRBJ2-1; 10 nucleotides align to TRBD2. The ends lost 4 bases at V and 7 bases at J; junction bases unmatched: 14. CDR3 length equals 17 residues. Germline assignment: CDR1 SGHDT and CDR2 YYEEEE. In nucleotides, the CDR3 is TGTGCCAGCAGCCTATACGATCCTAGCGGGAGTGAGAATGAGCAGTTCTTC. Translation gives CASSLYDPSGSENEQFF.

This chain joins TRBV6-1 and TRBJ2-7, with a weak D call TRBD1 (6 bases). The CDR3 loop spans 13 amino acids. CDR1 MNHNS and CDR2 SASEGT come from the germline V gene. Deletions cut 7 bases from V and 1 base from J, with 11 bases between. The CDR3 DNA is TGTGCCAGCACCTATGGACAGTCCTACGAGCAGTACTTC. This codes for CASTYGQSYEQYF.

This chain uses TRBV6-5 with TRBJ2-1, with 9 bases matching TRBD2. The CDR3 is made up of 14 amino acids. With 10 bases clipped from V and 6 bases from J, the junction kept 10 bases outside the gene matches. Looked up from germline, CDR1 is MNHEY and CDR2 is SVGAGI. CDR3 in amino acids: CATKNSGRTNEQFF. DNA for the CDR3: TGTGCCACCAAGAATAGCGGGAGAACCAATGAGCAGTTCTTC.

The J gene is TRBJ2-5, the V gene TRBV2; D possibly corresponds to TRBD2 (5 bases). Germline V CDR1 and CDR2: SNHLY, FYNNEI. CDR3 size: 14 residues. Trimming pared 5 bases from V and 5 bases from J, leaving 15 bases between. The CDR3 DNA is TGTGCCAGCAGTAAAACTAGTAGCCTGGAGACCCAGTACTTC. Translated, it gives CASSKTSSLETQYF.

V and J are TRBV27 and TRBJ2-1, with D hard to call. This CDR3 comprises 12 residues. Trimming took 5 bases from V and 2 from J, leaving 4 bases between them. Germline V gene lookup returns CDR1 MNHEY and CDR2 SMNVEV (reference sequence). CDR3 nucleotides: TGTGCCAGCAGTCCAGCCTACAATGAGCAGTTCTTC. Translation: CASSPAYNEQFF.

This clone appeared once. V usage is TRBV28 and J usage is TRBJ2-7; the D gene is possibly TRBD2 (5 bases). The germline gives CDR1 MDHEN, CDR2 SYDVKM. CDR3 size: 11 residues. V was cut by 4 bases and J by 9 bases, with 10 bases left in between. DNA of the CDR3: TGTGCCAGCAGTTCCACTCGGGGGCAGTACTTC. Amino acid sequence: CASSSTRGQYF.

The chain uses TRBV4-1 and TRBJ2-1; D is possibly TRBD1 (6 bases). Germline loops: CDR1 MGHRA, CDR2 YSYEKL. The CDR3 is 15 residues long. V was cut by 0 bases and J by 4 bases, with 10 bases left in between. The CDR3 sequence is CASSQDLGGYNEQFF. In DNA form, the CDR3 reads TGCGCCAGCAGCCAAGATCTAGGGGGTTACAATGAGCAGTTCTTC.

CDR3 region: CASSPTQGRETQYF. CDR3 DNA: TGCGCCAGCAGCCCAACACAGGGCAGGGAGACCCAGTACTTC. The chain employs TRBV4-1 and TRBJ2-5; D may be TRBD1 (6 bases). The V gene lost 4 bases and the J gene lost 5 bases, with 14 bases spanning the gap. This CDR3 spans 14 amino acids. Germline V CDR1 and CDR2: MGHRA, YSYEKL.

The chain uses TRBV6-1 and TRBJ1-2, with TRBD1 matching over 10 bases. The trim removed 5 bases at V and 8 bases at J, leaving 23 bases unmatched. Looked up from germline, CDR1 is MNHNS and CDR2 is SASEGT. The CDR3 runs to 19 residues. This CDR3 reads CASSKGGQGTSLFAYGYTF. The CDR3 coding sequence is TGTGCCAGCAGTAAAGGGGGACAGGGGACCTCCCTATTTGCGTACGGCTACACCTTC.

This clone was detected only once. V and J are TRBV28 and TRBJ1-4, with TRBD1 identical over 7 bases. With V trimmed by 4 bases and J by 3 bases, 5 bases remained unmatched. This CDR3 has 15 amino acids. Germline CDR1 reads MDHEN; CDR2 reads SYDVKM. The CDR3 nucleotides read TGTGCCAGCAGTTCCCCGGGACAGCCTAATGAAAAACTGTTTTTT. This encodes CASSSPGQPNEKLFF.

The J gene is TRBJ1-5, the V gene TRBV28; TRBD1 matches 8 bases. The J segment lost 5 bases and the V segment lost 4 bases, leaving 19 bases of the junction unmatched. There are 19 residues in the CDR3. CDR1 and CDR2 from the germline V gene are MDHEN and SYDVKM. The DNA of the CDR3 is TGTGCCAGCAGTTATCCGGACAGGGTTTTGCCCCGGGGGGATCAGCCCCAGCATTTT. It translates to CASSYPDRVLPRGDQPQHF.

The chain links TRBV28 to TRBJ2-7; the match to TRBD2 covers 7 bases. The CDR3 runs to 19 residues. J was trimmed by 5 bases and V by 7 bases; bases with no gene match: 26. The germline gives CDR1 MDHEN, CDR2 SYDVKM. The CDR3 nucleotides read TGTGCCAGCAAGGGGAACCTCTGGGGAACCTCTAGCGGCGTCCACGAGCAGTACTTC. It translates to CASKGNLWGTSSGVHEQYF.

The chain combines TRBV5-1 with TRBJ1-4; D ambiguous. Germline lookup yields CDR1 SGHRS and CDR2 YFSETQ. Trimming removed 1 base from V and 5 bases from J, with 9 bases in between. This CDR3 is 14 amino acids long. The CDR3 region is CASSLMAENEKLFF. The CDR3 DNA reads as TGCGCCAGCAGCTTGATGGCGGAGAATGAAAAACTGTTTTTT.

V gene TRBV5-4 combines with J gene TRBJ2-7, with D possibly matching TRBD2 (7 bases). The CDR3 is 15 amino acids. Trimming removed 0 bases from V and 3 bases from J, with 13 bases in between. CDR1 and CDR2 from the germline V gene are SGHNT and YYREEE (reference sequence). In nucleotides, the CDR3 is TGTGCCAGCAGCTTGGTTCGGGGGGCAGGCTACGAGCAGTACTTC. It yields the protein CASSLVRGAGYEQYF.

The gene calls are TRBV29-1 and TRBJ1-2; a possible D gene is TRBD1 (5 bases). The V gene's germline CDR1 is SQVTM and CDR2 ANQGSEA. The CDR3 has 14 residues. Trimming removed 5 bases at V and 5 bases at J, with 18 bases between. CDR3 region: CSVPDGGEVYGYTF. CDR3 DNA sequence: TGCAGCGTTCCAGACGGGGGAGAAGTGTATGGCTACACCTTC.

The chain has TRBV7-3 and TRBJ2-5; TRBD1 is a possible D gene (5 bases). In germline, CDR1 is SGHTA, CDR2 FQGTGA. This CDR3 has 14 amino acids. V was cut by 5 bases and J by 1 base, with 11 bases left in between. CDR3 coding DNA: TGTGCCAGCAGCCCCTCGACAGTCCAAGAGACCCAGTACTTC. Translated: CASSPSTVQETQYF.

The chain recombines TRBV6-1 with TRBJ2-7, with D tentatively TRBD2 (5 bases). This CDR3 has 13 residues. Trimming shortened V by 11 bases and J by 0 bases, and 14 bases separated the two germline ends. Germline lookup yields CDR1 MNHNS and CDR2 SASEGT. The CDR3 coding sequence is TGTGCCGGAGGAATCAGGAACTCCTACGAGCAGTACTTC. Protein product: CAGGIRNSYEQYF.

This clone was seen only a few times. V is TRBV18 and J is TRBJ2-2; D perhaps matches TRBD2 (5 bases). With 3 bases removed from V and 1 base from J, the gap between germline ends came to 6 bases. In germline, CDR1 is KGHSH, CDR2 LQKENI. CDR3 length: 14 amino acids. The CDR3 sequence: CASSPRGNTGELFF. The CDR3 region has the DNA TGTGCCAGCTCACCCCGGGGGAACACCGGGGAGCTGTTTTTT.

The chain employs TRBV21-1 and TRBJ2-4; the table's TRBD2 call for D was not verified on the DNA. TRBV21-1 is reported as a pseudogene. The CDR3 has 17 amino acids. CDR3 nucleotides: TGTGCCAGCAGCACCTACGCTGGGGCGGGAGGCAAAAACATTCAGTACTTC. Translating gives CASSTYAGAGGKNIQYF.

The CDR3 nucleotides read TGCAGCGTGGCCTTCGGTAGCGGGAGCTATCCCGAGCAGTACTTC. Its translation: CSVAFGSGSYPEQYF. This rearrangement joins TRBV29-1 to TRBJ2-7, with 9 positions matching TRBD2. V gave up 6 bases and J gave up 6 bases; unmatched junction bases: 15. The CDR3 extends over 15 amino acids. Germline CDR1 reads SQVTM; CDR2 reads ANQGSEA.

This chain connects TRBV6-5 to TRBJ1-5; a possible D gene is TRBD1 (5 bases). The V and J ends lost 2 bases and 9 bases respectively, with 14 bases between them. Germline assignment: CDR1 MNHEY and CDR2 SVGAGI. The CDR3 has 14 residues. CDR3 nucleotides: TGTGCCAGCAGTTACGGACATCCCACAGCGCCCCAGCATTTT. Its translation is CASSYGHPTAPQHF.

The chain links TRBV6-4 to TRBJ2-3, with TRBD2 matching 8 bases. From germline, CDR1 is MRHNA and CDR2 SNTAGT. V shed 3 bases and J 4 bases; nucleotides not matched to a gene: 6. The CDR3 runs 15 residues. CDR3 sequence (DNA): TGTGCCAGCAGTGAGGTAGCGGGGAGGCCAGATACGCAGTATTTT. It specifies CASSEVAGRPDTQYF.

This chain uses TRBV29-1 with TRBJ2-3; 7 nucleotides agree with TRBD2. The J segment lost 0 bases and the V segment lost 5 bases, leaving 2 bases of the junction unmatched. The CDR3 is 13 amino acids. Germline loops: CDR1 SQVTM, CDR2 ANQGSEA. This CDR3 reads CSVTGGSTDTQYF. CDR3 nucleotides: TGCAGCGTTACGGGAGGTAGCACAGATACGCAGTATTTT.

The CDR3 coding sequence is TGTGCCAGCAGTTACCAGGGGATCCCCGGGGAGCTGTTTTTT. Translated: CASSYQGIPGELFF. The V gene is TRBV6-6, the J gene TRBJ2-2; the D gene is possibly TRBD1 (6 bases). Germline loops: CDR1 MNHNY, CDR2 SVGAGI (reference sequence). V lost 2 bases and J 6 bases, leaving 10 bases between the germline ends. This CDR3 has 14 amino acids.

This clone was detected a few times. This chain uses TRBV5-4 with TRBJ1-2; D possibly corresponds to TRBD1 (5 bases). V was cut by 3 bases and J by 4 bases, with 22 bases left in between. There are 17 residues in the CDR3. Germline values: CDR1 SGHNT, CDR2 YYREEE (reference sequence). In DNA form, the CDR3 reads TGTGCCAGCAGCTCATCCCCCCGCGGAGGGGCCTCCTATGGCTACACCTTC. This encodes CASSSSPRGGASYGYTF.

The rearrangement uses TRBV7-3 and TRBJ2-3; tentative D call: TRBD2 (6 bases). Trimming left V 5 bases short and J 3 bases short, with 6 bases between. From germline, CDR1 is SGHTA and CDR2 FQGTGA. This CDR3 has 12 residues. The CDR3 nucleotides are TGTGCCAGCAGCGGGACTACAGATACGCAGTATTTT. This codes for CASSGTTDTQYF.

The chain carries TRBV5-4 and TRBJ1-1, with 10 bases that match TRBD1. Germline V CDR1 and CDR2: SGHNT, YYREEE (reference sequence). The CDR3 runs 14 residues. CDR3 sequence: CADRDRGRGTEAFF. CDR3 sequence (DNA): TGTGCGGACCGGGACAGGGGAAGAGGCACTGAAGCTTTCTTT.

The chain has TRBV19 and TRBJ1-1; a weak D match, TRBD1 (6 bases). From germline, CDR1 is LNHDA and CDR2 SQIVND (reference sequence). The CDR3 spans 13 residues. Trimming took off 9 bases at V and 0 bases at J, with 11 bases between the two ends. CDR3 residues: CASRDTMNTEAFF. The CDR3 coding sequence is TGTGCCAGCCGGGACACCATGAACACTGAAGCTTTCTTT.

V is TRBV9 and J is TRBJ1-1; D gene unclear. V lost 3 bases and J 0 bases, leaving 3 bases between the germline ends. The CDR3 runs 12 residues. CDR1 and CDR2 (germline): SGDLS, YYNGEE. The CDR3 bases are TGTGCCAGCAGCGCCTTGAACACTGAAGCTTTCTTT. Translated, it gives CASSALNTEAFF.